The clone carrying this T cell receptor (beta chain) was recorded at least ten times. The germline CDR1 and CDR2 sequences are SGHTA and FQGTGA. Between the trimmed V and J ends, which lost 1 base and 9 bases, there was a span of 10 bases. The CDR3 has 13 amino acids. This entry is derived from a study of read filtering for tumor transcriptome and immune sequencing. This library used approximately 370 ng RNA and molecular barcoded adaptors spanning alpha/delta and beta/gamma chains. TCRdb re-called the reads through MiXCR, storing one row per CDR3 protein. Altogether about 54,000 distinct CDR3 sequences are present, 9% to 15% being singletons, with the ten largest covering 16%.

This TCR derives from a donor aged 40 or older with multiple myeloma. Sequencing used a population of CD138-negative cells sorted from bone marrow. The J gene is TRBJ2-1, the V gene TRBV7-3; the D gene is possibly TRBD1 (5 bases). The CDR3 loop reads CASSLNGAGEQFF. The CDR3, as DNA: TGTGCCAGCAGCTTAAATGGGGCCGGTGAGCAGTTCTTC.